This is a list of T cell receptor beta chains from one sample in a study of blood T cell repertoires in COVID-19. Sequencing was performed with immunoSEQ multiplex PCR; in TCRdb, only in-frame clones are kept and a portion is missing. Of about 270,000 clones listed, 88% are singletons. The sequenced material came from PBMCs or T cells enriched from blood (not recorded which). The receptors were gathered from a woman aged 50 to 60 who had recovered from COVID-19. Both conserved end residues are part of each CDR3. D genes are given only for firm matches. Part of the rows lack a size; the others show once, few, many or a class for expanded clones.

clone size,J gene,D gene,V gene,CDR3 DNA,CDR3 protein
-,TRBJ2-2,TRBD1,TRBV7-3,TGTGCCAGCAGACTAAGTGGGGGACAGCTAAACACCGGGGAGCTGTTTTTT,CASRLSGGQLNTGELFF
-,TRBJ2-1,-,TRBV28,TGTGCCAGCAGTCTACCGGGACTGAGAACAAATGAGCAGTTCTTC,CASSLPGLRTNEQFF
once,TRBJ2-1,TRBD2,TRBV11-1,TGTGCCAGCAGCACGAGGACTAGCGGGAGGAGCGATGAGCAGTTCTTC,CASSTRTSGRSDEQFF
-,TRBJ1-6,-,TRBV11-2,TGTGCCAGCAGCTTAAGCGACGGCCTCGGTTCACCCCTCCACTTT,CASSLSDGLGSPLHF
-,TRBJ1-3,-,TRBV30,TGTGCCTGGAGTGCTACAGGGACCGGGGGAAACACCATATATTTT,CAWSATGTGGNTIYF
-,TRBJ2-7,-,TRBV6-1,TGTGCCAGCAGTGATCGCGCCCGCTCCTACGAGCAGTACTTC,CASSDRARSYEQYF
-,TRBJ2-3,-,TRBV4-2,TGTGCCAGCAGCCAAGATTATACGGGGAGCACAGATACGCAGTATTTT,CASSQDYTGSTDTQYF
once,TRBJ2-7,TRBD2,TRBV28,TGTGCCAGCACCCCTCAGAGCGGGAGAGGGACCTACGAGCAGTACTTC,CASTPQSGRGTYEQYF
-,TRBJ2-2,TRBD2,TRBV11-2,TGTGCCAGCAGACCAGGGACTAGCGGGAGAGGCGGGGAGCTGTTTTTT,CASRPGTSGRGGELFF
-,TRBJ1-6,-,TRBV7-2,TGTGCCAGCAGCCCGCAGGGTACTAATTCACCCCTCCACTTT,CASSPQGTNSPLHF
-,TRBJ1-4,-,TRBV2,TGTGCCAGCAGGGCCGGGACAATAATTGAAAAACTGTTTTTT,CASRAGTIIEKLFF
-,TRBJ2-7,TRBD2,TRBV3-1/TRBV3-2,TGTGCCAGCAGCAGAACGGGAGGGCCAGACGAGCAGTACTTC,CASSRTGGPDEQYF
-,TRBJ2-7,-,TRBV25-1,TGTGCCAGCAGTGACCATGGACGGGGGATATCCTACGAGCAGTACTTC,CASSDHGRGISYEQYF
-,TRBJ2-5,TRBD2,TRBV7-2,TGTGCCAGCAGCGGGGGACTAGCGGGAGGGAGGAAGACCCAGTACTTC,CASSGGLAGGRKTQYF
-,TRBJ1-4,TRBD1,TRBV5-1,TGCGCCAGCAGCCCCTTTGGGACAGGGGCAACTAATGAAAAACTGTTTTTT,CASSPFGTGATNEKLFF
-,TRBJ1-2,TRBD1,TRBV19,TGTGCCAGTAGTAAGGACAGGGGCCTCTTGGGCGGCTACACCTTC,CASSKDRGLLGGYTF
-,TRBJ1-1,TRBD1,TRBV11-1,TGTGCCAGCAGTCTTGGGGACAGGGGAGATGGTGAAGCTTTCTTT,CASSLGDRGDGEAFF
-,TRBJ2-1,TRBD2,TRBV18,TGTGCCAGCTCCCCCCGGACTAGCGGGAGAAACTACAATGAGCAGTTCTTC,CASSPRTSGRNYNEQFF
-,TRBJ1-2,-,TRBV28,TGTGCCAGCAGTCTGGACAGACGGCATGGCTACACCTTC,CASSLDRRHGYTF
-,TRBJ1-5,-,TRBV28,TGTGCCAGCAGTTTACGACAGACCCATAGCAATCAGCCCCAGCATTTT,CASSLRQTHSNQPQHF
few,TRBJ2-3,TRBD2,TRBV27,TGTGCCAGCACCGGACTAGCGGGAGGAGGAGATACGCAGTATTTT,CASTGLAGGGDTQYF
-,TRBJ2-1,-,TRBV28,TGTGCCAGCAGTTCCCACTTTCGGGGGAGCTCCTACAATGAGCAGTTCTTC,CASSSHFRGSSYNEQFF
-,TRBJ2-7,-,TRBV19,TGTGCCAGTAGTATAAATCTGTCCTACGAGCAGTACTTC,CASSINLSYEQYF
-,TRBJ2-3,TRBD1,TRBV2,TGTGCCAGCACACCATGGACAGGGGTGGATACGCAGTATTTT,CASTPWTGVDTQYF
-,TRBJ2-1,-,TRBV5-1,TGCGCCAGCAGCTTGGACTACTCCTACAATGAGCAGTTCTTC,CASSLDYSYNEQFF
-,TRBJ2-1,TRBD2,TRBV15,TGTGCCACCAGCACGGTAGCGGGAGGGTTATCCTACAATGAGCAGTTCTTC,CATSTVAGGLSYNEQFF
-,TRBJ2-4,TRBD2,TRBV28,TGTGCCAGCGAGCCGGCGGGAGTCGGCGGCATTCAGTACTTC,CASEPAGVGGIQYF
-,TRBJ2-1,-,TRBV11-1,TGTGCCAGCAGCTTAGTCGTAGCGCCCCGGAATGAGCAGTTCTTC,CASSLVVAPRNEQFF
-,TRBJ1-5,-,TRBV28,TGTGCCAGCAGGGCAGGCAATCAGCCCCAGCATTTT,CASRAGNQPQHF
-,TRBJ1-3,-,TRBV7-9,TGTGCCAGCAGCTTAGATGGCTTTCCGGGAAACACCATATATTTT,CASSLDGFPGNTIYF
-,TRBJ2-4,TRBD1,TRBV15,TGTGCCACCAGCAGAGACGCCCGGGACAGCAAAATAGCCAAAAACATTCAGTACTTC,CATSRDARDSKIAKNIQYF
-,TRBJ1-1,-,TRBV6-5,TGTGCCAGCAGGGCGGGCCCCGGGAACACTGAAGCTTTCTTT,CASRAGPGNTEAFF
-,TRBJ1-1,-,TRBV7-3,TGTGCCAGCAGCTTAGAGCGGGGGTCCACTGAAGCTTTCTTT,CASSLERGSTEAFF
-,TRBJ1-3,-,TRBV5-4,TGTGCCAGCAGCTTGAGCGGGGGGCCTGGAAACACCATATATTTT,CASSLSGGPGNTIYF
-,TRBJ1-4,-,TRBV27,TGTGCCAGCAGTGCCGGGGGTTCTTTTAATGAAAAACTGTTTTTT,CASSAGGSFNEKLFF
-,TRBJ2-7,-,TRBV28,TGTGCCAGCAGTGGATCTGAGAGGGCCTACGAGCAGTACTTC,CASSGSERAYEQYF
-,TRBJ2-7,-,TRBV5-1,TGCGCCAGCAGGTTGCAGGGGGGTGGCGACGAGCAGTACTTC,CASRLQGGGDEQYF
-,TRBJ2-5,-,TRBV27,TGTGCCAGCAGTACCCGACAGAAGCAAGAGACCCAGTACTTC,CASSTRQKQETQYF
-,TRBJ1-5,-,TRBV19,TGTGCCAGTAGTATCCTCCTGGGGGGGAATCAGCCCCAGCATTTT,CASSILLGGNQPQHF
-,TRBJ2-3,-,TRBV6-2/TRBV6-3,TGTGCCAGCAGCCCTGGGGGACACCAGGGGAGAGATACGCAGTATTTT,CASSPGGHQGRDTQYF
few,TRBJ2-7,TRBD1,TRBV7-9,TGTGCCAGCAGCCAAGGGACAGGGGACGAGCAGTACTTC,CASSQGTGDEQYF
-,TRBJ2-7,TRBD2,TRBV29-1,TGCAGCGTTGCCCGGGGGGGGCCAGGGGTGCAGTACTTC,CSVARGGPGVQYF
-,TRBJ2-5,TRBD1,TRBV6-2/TRBV6-3,TGTGCCAGCAGTAACGGACAGGGGCAAGAGACCCAGTACTTC,CASSNGQGQETQYF
once,TRBJ1-1,TRBD1,TRBV11-2,TGTGCCAGCAGCCGTCCGGGACAGGGGAACACTGAAGCTTTCTTT,CASSRPGQGNTEAFF
-,TRBJ1-2,TRBD1,TRBV25-1,TGTGCCAGCTCCCACAGGGGGGGCTCCTATGGCTACACCTTC,CASSHRGGSYGYTF
-,TRBJ2-5,TRBD2,TRBV6-6,TGTGCCAGCAGTCCCGGGATCTTTTCTAGCGGGATCGAGACCCAGTACTTC,CASSPGIFSSGIETQYF
once,TRBJ2-1,TRBD1,TRBV6-5,TGTGCCAGCAGTACACAGGGGTCCCTTTACAATGAGCAGTTCTTC,CASSTQGSLYNEQFF
-,TRBJ1-6,-,TRBV19,TGTGCCAGTAGTACGGACAAGGGAAATTCACCCCTCCACTTT,CASSTDKGNSPLHF